A selection of T cell receptor beta chains follows, all from one sample in a study of blood T cell repertoires in COVID-19. Produced via immunoSEQ multiplex PCR; TCRdb's table is partial and in-frame only. The sample consists of some 230,000 clones, around 83% of them appearing once. The material sequenced was peripheral blood. These receptors were collected from a woman in her forties or fifties with COVID-19, enrolled during active disease. Both conserved end residues are part of each CDR3. Each record gives: V gene, D gene, clone size, J gene, CDR3 DNA, CDR3 protein. D genes are given only for firm matches. Some rows mark clone size as missing; the rest say once, few, many or name a class of expanded clone.

TRBV12-3/TRBV12-4	.	.	TRBJ2-3	TGTGCCAGCAGTAAGGGGTCAGGTACGCAGTATTTT	CASSKGSGTQYF
TRBV11-2	TRBD2	once	TRBJ2-7	TGTGCCAGCAGCTTGCCCGGGAGGGTCTCCTACGAGCAGTACTTC	CASSLPGRVSYEQYF
TRBV12-3/TRBV12-4	.	.	TRBJ1-2	TGTGCCAGCAGCCGAGAACCCGATTATGGCTACACCTTC	CASSREPDYGYTF
TRBV6-5	.	.	TRBJ2-2	TGTGCCAGCAGTTACTACGGGACACCCACCGGGGAGCTGTTTTTT	CASSYYGTPTGELFF
TRBV12-3/TRBV12-4	.	.	TRBJ2-2	TGTGCCAGCACAGACAGTAACACCGGGGAGCTGTTTTTT	CASTDSNTGELFF
TRBV18	.	.	TRBJ2-3	TGTGCCAGCTCACCCCCCCGCCGAAGCGCAATCACAGATACGCAGTATTTT	CASSPPRRSAITDTQYF
TRBV30	TRBD1	.	TRBJ1-2	TGTGCCTGGAGGACCTCTCTCAGGGGGTCGGATGGCTACACCTTC	CAWRTSLRGSDGYTF
TRBV2	.	.	TRBJ2-5	TGTGCCAGCAGTGACCCCACTAGTCAAGAGACCCAGTACTTC	CASSDPTSQETQYF
TRBV3-1/TRBV3-2	.	once	TRBJ1-1	TGTGCCAGCAGCCGGACATTCCAGAACACTGAAGCTTTCTTT	CASSRTFQNTEAFF
TRBV7-8	.	.	TRBJ2-3	TGTGCCAGCAGCCTCCACGCGGCCACAGATACGCAGTATTTT	CASSLHAATDTQYF
TRBV6-2/TRBV6-3	.	.	TRBJ2-3	TGTGCCAGCAGTTACCTGGCTGAAGCGGATACGCAGTATTTT	CASSYLAEADTQYF
TRBV10-1	.	.	TRBJ2-1	TGCGCCAGCCTCTCCCCGCGGGACAGCATAAATGAGCAGTTCTTC	CASLSPRDSINEQFF
TRBV9	TRBD2	.	TRBJ2-2	TGTGCCAGCAGCGTGGGACTAGCGGGGGGTAGGACCGGGGAGCTGTTTTTT	CASSVGLAGGRTGELFF
TRBV29-1	.	.	TRBJ2-3	TGCAGCGTTGGCCAGGGTTCAGATACGCAGTATTTT	CSVGQGSDTQYF
TRBV2	.	.	TRBJ1-2	TGTGCCAGCAGGGTCAGGGAAGAGATTAACTATGGCTACACCTTC	CASRVREEINYGYTF
TRBV2	TRBD1	.	TRBJ1-2	TGTGCCAGCGAGGTTGGGGACAGGGGTTCTGGCTACACCTTC	CASEVGDRGSGYTF
TRBV30	.	.	TRBJ1-2	TGTGCCTGGAGCCCTCCTCAGCCCTTACAGGGAACCACCTTTAATGGCTACACCTTC	CAWSPPQPLQGTTFNGYTF
TRBV6-5	.	.	TRBJ1-2	TGTGCCAGCCGGGCAGGGCGGGGCCCCTATGGCTACACCTTC	CASRAGRGPYGYTF
TRBV4-1	TRBD1	.	TRBJ1-6	TGCGCCAGCAGCCGGGACAGGGACATTTCACCCCTCCACTTT	CASSRDRDISPLHF
TRBV18	.	.	TRBJ2-7	TGTGCCAGCTCACCACGCGACGAGCAGTACTTC	CASSPRDEQYF
TRBV5-8	.	once	TRBJ1-5	TGTGCCAGCAGCTTGTATGGGGCGGGCAATCAGCCCCAGCATTTT	CASSLYGAGNQPQHF
TRBV19	.	.	TRBJ2-3	TGTGCCAGTAGTATAAGGGAAGGGGAGGGCACAGATACGCAGTATTTT	CASSIREGEGTDTQYF
TRBV7-2	TRBD2	.	TRBJ2-3	TGTGCCAGCAGCTGGACTAGCGGGGGCCTTCCTAGCACAGATACGCAGTATTTT	CASSWTSGGLPSTDTQYF
TRBV7-9	TRBD1	once	TRBJ2-3	TGTGCCAGCAGCTTGGCACAGGGGTCTAGCACAGATACGCAGTATTTT	CASSLAQGSSTDTQYF
TRBV30	.	.	TRBJ1-2	TGTGCCTGGAGCCCCACAGGGCATGGCTACACCTTC	CAWSPTGHGYTF
TRBV5-4	.	.	TRBJ1-4	TGTGCCAGCAGCCCCTCAAGGGGGAATGAAAAACTGTTTTTT	CASSPSRGNEKLFF
TRBV9	TRBD1	.	TRBJ2-1	TGTGCCAGCAGCGTAGCAGGGGGATCCTACAATGAGCAGTTCTTC	CASSVAGGSYNEQFF
TRBV9	TRBD2	.	TRBJ2-3	TGTGCCAGCAGCGTAGTTCTAGCGGGGGCGCCCACAGATACGCAGTATTTT	CASSVVLAGAPTDTQYF
TRBV12-3/TRBV12-4	TRBD2	.	TRBJ2-7	TGTGCCAGCAGACTTAGCGGGGGCGAGCAGTACTTC	CASRLSGGEQYF
TRBV5-6	TRBD2	.	TRBJ2-1	TGTGCCAGCAGCCTCCTAGCGGCCAGCTCCTACAATGAGCAGTTCTTC	CASSLLAASSYNEQFF
TRBV11-2	.	.	TRBJ2-3	TGTGCCAGCAGCTTAGAACAGCGCACAGATACGCAGTATTTT	CASSLEQRTDTQYF
TRBV11-2	.	.	TRBJ1-1	TGTGCCAGCAGCTTAGGGTGGACAGCCGAAGCTTTCTTT	CASSLGWTAEAFF
TRBV12-3/TRBV12-4	.	.	TRBJ1-2	TGTGCCAGCAGTTTCGGCGGGGGTGGCTACACCTTC	CASSFGGGGYTF
TRBV5-1	TRBD1	.	TRBJ2-5	TGCGCCAGCAGCTTAGAGGGGGCGGGAGAGACCCAGTACTTC	CASSLEGAGETQYF
TRBV9	TRBD2	.	TRBJ2-5	TGTGCCAGCGCGAGGGGGACTAGCGGTTGGGAGACCCAGTACTTC	CASARGTSGWETQYF
TRBV5-1	.	.	TRBJ2-3	TGCGCCAGCAGCTTGGGCCTATCCAATCGAGATACGCAGTATTTT	CASSLGLSNRDTQYF
TRBV5-1	TRBD1	.	TRBJ1-2	TGCGCCAGCAGCTTAGGAGGGGGCAGAATTAACTATGGCTACACCTTC	CASSLGGGRINYGYTF
TRBV7-3	.	once	TRBJ2-2	TGTGCCAGCAGCTTAATCAGGCGGGCCGATAACACCGGGGAGCTGTTTTTT	CASSLIRRADNTGELFF
TRBV9	.	.	TRBJ2-3	TGTGCCAGCAGCGCCCGTCAGGGTACGCAGTATTTT	CASSARQGTQYF